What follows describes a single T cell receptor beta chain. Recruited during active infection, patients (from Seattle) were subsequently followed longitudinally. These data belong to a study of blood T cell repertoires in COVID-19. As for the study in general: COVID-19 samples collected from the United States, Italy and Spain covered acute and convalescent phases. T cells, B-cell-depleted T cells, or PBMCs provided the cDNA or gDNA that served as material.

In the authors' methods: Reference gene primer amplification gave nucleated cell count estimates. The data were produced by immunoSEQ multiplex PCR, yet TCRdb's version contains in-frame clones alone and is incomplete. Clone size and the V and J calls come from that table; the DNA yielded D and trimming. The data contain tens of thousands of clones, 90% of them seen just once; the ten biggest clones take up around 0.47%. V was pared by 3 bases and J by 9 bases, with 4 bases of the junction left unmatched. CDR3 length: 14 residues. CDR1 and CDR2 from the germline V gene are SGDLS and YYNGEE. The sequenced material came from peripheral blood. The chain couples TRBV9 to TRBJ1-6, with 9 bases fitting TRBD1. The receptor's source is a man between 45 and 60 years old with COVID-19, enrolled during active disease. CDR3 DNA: TGTGCCAGCAGCGAGGGACAGGGAGGTTCACCCCTCCACTTT. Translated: CASSEGQGGSPLHF.